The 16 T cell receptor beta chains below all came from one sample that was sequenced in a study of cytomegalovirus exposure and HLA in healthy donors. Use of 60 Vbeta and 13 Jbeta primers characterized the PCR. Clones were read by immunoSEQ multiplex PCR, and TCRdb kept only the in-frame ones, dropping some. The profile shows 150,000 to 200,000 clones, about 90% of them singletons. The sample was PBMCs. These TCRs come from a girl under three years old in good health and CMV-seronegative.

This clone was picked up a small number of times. CDR3 protein: CASSQAGTRGETQYF. The CDR3 DNA reads TGCGCCAGCAGCCAAGCTGGGACTAGAGGAGAGACCCAGTACTTC. The rearrangement joins TRBV4-1 to TRBJ2-5, with 8 positions matching TRBD2. The germline CDR1 and CDR2 sequences are MGHRA and YSYEKL. This CDR3 spans 15 amino acids. J was trimmed by 4 bases and V by 1 base; bases with no gene match: 5.

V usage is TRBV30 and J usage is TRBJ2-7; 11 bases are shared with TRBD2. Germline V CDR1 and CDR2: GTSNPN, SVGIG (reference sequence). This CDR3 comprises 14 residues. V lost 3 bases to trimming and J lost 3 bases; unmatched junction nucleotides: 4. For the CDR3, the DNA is TGTGCCTGGAGGTCTAGCGGGGGGCGCTACGAGCAGTACTTC. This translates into CAWRSSGGRYEQYF.

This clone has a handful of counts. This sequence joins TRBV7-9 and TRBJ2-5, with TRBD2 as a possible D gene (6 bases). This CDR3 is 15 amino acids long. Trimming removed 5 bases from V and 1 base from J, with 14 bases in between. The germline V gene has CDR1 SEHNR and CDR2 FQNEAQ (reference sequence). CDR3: CASSPLGGIQETQYF. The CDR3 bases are TGTGCCAGCAGCCCACTCGGCGGGATCCAAGAGACCCAGTACTTC.

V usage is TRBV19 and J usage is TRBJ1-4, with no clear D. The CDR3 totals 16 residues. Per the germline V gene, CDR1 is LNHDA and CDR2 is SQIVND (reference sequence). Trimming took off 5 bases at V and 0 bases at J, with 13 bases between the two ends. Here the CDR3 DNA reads TGTGCCAGTAGTCTAGGTGCGACACCAACTAATGAAAAACTGTTTTTT. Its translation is CASSLGATPTNEKLFF.

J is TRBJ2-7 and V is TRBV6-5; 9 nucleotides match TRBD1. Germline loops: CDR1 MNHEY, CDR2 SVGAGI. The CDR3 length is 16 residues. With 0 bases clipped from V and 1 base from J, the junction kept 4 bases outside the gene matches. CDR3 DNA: TGTGCCAGCAGTTACTCGGGGACAGGGAGATCCTACGAGCAGTACTTC. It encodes CASSYSGTGRSYEQYF.

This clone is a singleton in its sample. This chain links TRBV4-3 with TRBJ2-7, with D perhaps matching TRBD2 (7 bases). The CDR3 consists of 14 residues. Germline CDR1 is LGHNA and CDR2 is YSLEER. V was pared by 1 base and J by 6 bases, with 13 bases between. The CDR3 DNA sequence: TGCGCCAGCAGCCAAGGTCCGGGGGGCTTCGAGCAGTACTTC. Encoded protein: CASSQGPGGFEQYF.

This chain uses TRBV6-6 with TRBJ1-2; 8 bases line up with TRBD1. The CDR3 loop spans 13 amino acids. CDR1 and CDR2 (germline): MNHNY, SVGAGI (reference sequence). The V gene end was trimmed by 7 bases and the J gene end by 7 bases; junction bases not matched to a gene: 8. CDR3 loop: CASTLDGTGGYTF. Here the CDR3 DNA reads TGTGCCAGCACTCTAGATGGGACAGGTGGCTACACCTTC.

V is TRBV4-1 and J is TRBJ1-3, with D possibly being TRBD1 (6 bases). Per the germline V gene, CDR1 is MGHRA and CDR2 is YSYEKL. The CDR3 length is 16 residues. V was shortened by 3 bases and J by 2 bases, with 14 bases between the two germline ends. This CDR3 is CASSQRGGGTGNTIYF. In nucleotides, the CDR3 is TGCGCCAGCAGCCAGAGAGGGGGTGGTACTGGAAACACCATATATTTT.

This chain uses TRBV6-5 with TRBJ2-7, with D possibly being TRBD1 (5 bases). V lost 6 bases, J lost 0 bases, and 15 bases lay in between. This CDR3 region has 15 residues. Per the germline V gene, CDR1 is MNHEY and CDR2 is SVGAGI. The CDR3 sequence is CASSHRQRSSYEQYF. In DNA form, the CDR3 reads TGTGCCAGCAGCCACAGACAGAGGAGCTCCTACGAGCAGTACTTC.

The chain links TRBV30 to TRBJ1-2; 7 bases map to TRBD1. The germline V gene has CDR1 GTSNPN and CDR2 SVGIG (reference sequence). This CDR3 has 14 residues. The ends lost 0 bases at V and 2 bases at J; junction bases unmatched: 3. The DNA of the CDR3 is TGTGCCTGGAGTGTACAAGGGGGCAACTATGGCTACACCTTC. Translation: CAWSVQGGNYGYTF.

CDR3 sequence reads: CASSLYSLDTQYF. As DNA, the CDR3 is TGCGCCAGCAGCCTTTATAGCTTAGATACGCAGTATTTT. This sequence joins TRBV5-1 and TRBJ2-3; D is undetermined. Germline V gene data show CDR1 as SGHRS and CDR2 as YFSETQ. Trimming removed 4 bases from V and 5 bases from J, with 11 bases in between. The CDR3 is made up of 13 amino acids.

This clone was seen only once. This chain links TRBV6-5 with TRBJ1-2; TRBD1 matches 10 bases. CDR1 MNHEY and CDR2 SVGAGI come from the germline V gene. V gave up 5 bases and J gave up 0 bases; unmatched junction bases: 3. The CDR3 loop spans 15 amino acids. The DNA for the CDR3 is TGTGCCAGCAGTCCGACAGGGGGCCCTAACTATGGCTACACCTTC. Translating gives CASSPTGGPNYGYTF.

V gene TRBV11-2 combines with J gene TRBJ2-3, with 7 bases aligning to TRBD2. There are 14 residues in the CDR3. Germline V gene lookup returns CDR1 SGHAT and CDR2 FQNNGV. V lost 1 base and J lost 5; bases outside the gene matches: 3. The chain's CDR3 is CASSLVTGGDTQYF. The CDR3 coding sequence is TGTGCCAGCAGCTTAGTCACGGGAGGAGATACGCAGTATTTT.

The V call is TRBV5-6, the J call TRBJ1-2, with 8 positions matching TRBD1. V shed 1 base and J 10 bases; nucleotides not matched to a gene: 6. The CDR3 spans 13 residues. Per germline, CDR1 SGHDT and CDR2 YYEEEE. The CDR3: CASSLWTGPSYTF. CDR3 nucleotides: TGTGCCAGCAGCTTGTGGACAGGGCCTTCCTACACCTTC.

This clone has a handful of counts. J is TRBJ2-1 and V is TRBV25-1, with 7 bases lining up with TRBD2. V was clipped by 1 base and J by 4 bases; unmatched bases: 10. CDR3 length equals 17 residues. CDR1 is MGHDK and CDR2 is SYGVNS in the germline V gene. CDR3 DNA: TGTGCCAGCAGTGAATCCGCGACGGGGGGTTCGTACAATGAGCAGTTCTTC. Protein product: CASSESATGGSYNEQFF.

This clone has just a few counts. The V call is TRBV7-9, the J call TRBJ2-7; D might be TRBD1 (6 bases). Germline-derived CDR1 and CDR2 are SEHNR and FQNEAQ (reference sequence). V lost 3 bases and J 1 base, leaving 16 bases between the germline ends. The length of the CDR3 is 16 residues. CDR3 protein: CASSLISGEWSYEQYF. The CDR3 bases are TGTGCCAGCAGCTTGATCTCAGGGGAGTGGTCCTACGAGCAGTACTTC.